The T cell receptor (beta chain) under discussion was sequenced for a study of cytomegalovirus exposure and HLA in healthy donors. Notes on the study in general: Per a later analysis, 15,000 to 20,000 TCR beta sequences showed association with HLA alleles at 0.05 false discovery rate.

Concerning this clone itself: Its antigen remains unidentified.

The germline V and J ends were trimmed by 4 bases and 2 bases, with 11 bases remaining between them. Germline CDR1 is SGHNT and CDR2 is YENEEA. CDR3 length: 14 amino acids. This PCR relied on a set of 60 Vbeta primers and 13 Jbeta primers. TCRdb's copy holds only in-frame clones and misses some; the assay was immunoSEQ multiplex PCR. The table lists over 110,000 clones, roughly 80% of them singletons. The receptor comes from a female donor in good health and CMV-seronegative. The rearrangement links TRBV11-3 to TRBJ2-5; D remains unclear. Sample: PBMCs. The CDR3 loop is CASSSRQEQETQYF. DNA of the CDR3: TGTGCCAGCAGCTCCCGACAAGAGCAAGAGACCCAGTACTTC.